These 30 T cell receptor beta chains share one sample of origin, sequenced in a study of PD-1 blockade in classical Hodgkin lymphoma. The time point was: cycle 4 day 1 (C4D1), after 5 to 7 weeks of nivolumab. Exposure to brentuximab vedotin varied, and each patient had relapsed following autologous stem cell transplantation. The repertoire was sequenced with immunoSEQ multiplex PCR; TCRdb's copy has only in-frame clones and lacks some. The sample shows roughly 50,000 clones, approximately 86% of them seen only once. Material: peripheral blood mononuclear cells (PBMCs), obtained before the fourth cycle of nivolumab. These receptors were collected from a human donor with classical Hodgkin lymphoma.

The chain carries TRBV6-5 and TRBJ1-2; 9 bases map to TRBD1. With 2 bases clipped from V and 4 bases from J, the junction kept 2 bases outside the gene matches. The CDR3 has 14 amino acids. The germline CDR1 and CDR2 sequences are MNHEY and SVGAGI. DNA for the CDR3: TGTGCCAGCAGTTACCAGGACAGGGGCTATGGCTACACCTTC. Protein product: CASSYQDRGYGYTF.

V gene TRBV6-6 combines with J gene TRBJ1-1; no clear D gene. Germline values: CDR1 MNHNY, CDR2 SVGAGI (reference sequence). The ends were cut back, 2 bases at V and 0 bases at J, with 10 bases in the middle. CDR3 length: 15 amino acids. CDR3 residues: CASSYVSALNTEAFF. DNA of the CDR3: TGTGCCAGCAGTTACGTGTCAGCCCTGAACACTGAAGCTTTCTTT.

This chain joins TRBV12-5 and TRBJ1-6; D remains unclear. V dropped 1 base and J dropped 7 bases, with 14 bases sitting between them. This CDR3 has 16 amino acids. The V gene's germline CDR1 is LGHNT and CDR2 FRNRAP. The CDR3 spells CASGLATAHSNSPLHF. CDR3 nucleotide sequence: TGTGCTAGTGGTTTGGCGACGGCCCATTCAAATTCACCCCTCCACTTT. Using reference TRBV12-5 and TRBJ1-6 for the parts outside the CDR3, the full variable domain is DARVTQTPRHKVTEMGQEVTMRCQPILGHNTVFWYRQTMMQGLELLAYFRNRAPLDDSGMPKDRFSAEMPDATLATLKIQPSEPRDSAVYFCASGLATAHSNSPLHFGNGTRLTVT.

Here the CDR3 reads CASSEFGNQPQHF. The DNA for the CDR3 is TGTGCCAGCAGTGAATTCGGTAATCAGCCCCAGCATTTT. This rearrangement joins TRBV25-1 to TRBJ1-5; unclear D gene. V was trimmed by 1 base and J by 4 bases, leaving 5 bases between them. The CDR3 runs to 13 residues. The germline CDR1 and CDR2 sequences are MGHDK and SYGVNS.

The chain has TRBV5-6 and TRBJ1-2, with 7 bases aligning to TRBD1. This CDR3 spans 13 amino acids. Germline CDR1 SGHDT, CDR2 YYEEEE. With V trimmed by 4 bases and J by 4 bases, 4 bases remained unmatched. This chain's CDR3 is CASSPDRAYGYTF. The CDR3 DNA is TGTGCCAGCAGCCCTGACAGGGCCTATGGCTACACCTTC.

This chain uses TRBV27 with TRBJ2-1; D gene uncertain. Deletions cut 10 bases from V and 3 bases from J, with 16 bases between. CDR1 MNHEY and CDR2 SMNVEV come from the germline V gene (reference sequence). The CDR3 contains 14 residues. The CDR3 region is CATAVAGVYNEQFF. The CDR3 bases are TGTGCCACCGCGGTGGCAGGAGTCTACAATGAGCAGTTCTTC.

Only a few counts were recorded for this clone. The CDR3 is CASSPGWTGPSGEQYF. The CDR3 nucleotides read TGTGCCAGCAGCCCTGGGTGGACAGGGCCTAGCGGCGAGCAGTACTTC. The genes are TRBV7-6 and TRBJ2-7; D is perhaps TRBD1 (8 bases). The CDR3 is 16 amino acids. CDR1 SGHVS and CDR2 FNYEAQ come from the germline V gene. Trimming took off 5 bases at V and 6 bases at J, with 23 bases between the two ends.

J is TRBJ2-3 and V is TRBV5-7, with D perhaps matching TRBD2 (5 bases). TRBV5-7 belongs to the ORF category, with a function that is uncertain. Trimming shortened V by 2 bases and J by 4 bases, and 14 bases separated the two germline ends. This CDR3 spans 15 amino acids. CDR3 region: CASSLAEWVADTQYF. The DNA of the CDR3 is TGTGCCAGCAGCTTAGCGGAGTGGGTAGCAGATACGCAGTATTTT.

This chain joins TRBV18 and TRBJ2-7, with 8 bases identical to TRBD1. Germline loops: CDR1 KGHSH, CDR2 LQKENI. V shed 2 bases, J shed 4 bases, and the junction held 7 bases outside the gene matches. This CDR3 comprises 15 residues. CDR3 sequence reads: CASSPWAGGRYEQYF. The CDR3 region has the DNA TGTGCCAGCTCACCATGGGCAGGGGGCAGGTACGAGCAGTACTTC.

The CDR3 nucleotides are TGTGCCACCAGACATCCCGCGGGGGATCGGGCTAGGGTCTACGAGCAGTACTTC. It translates to CATRHPAGDRARVYEQYF. The chain combines TRBV15 with TRBJ2-7; the match to TRBD2 covers 7 bases. V lost 6 bases and J lost 3; bases outside the gene matches: 20. Germline V CDR1 and CDR2: LNHNV, YYDKDF (reference sequence). The CDR3 is 18 amino acids.

The V and J genes are TRBV9 and TRBJ1-6; 7 bases line up with TRBD1. Germline V lookup: CDR1 SGDLS, CDR2 YYNGEE. The CDR3 is 16 amino acids. V shed 0 bases, J shed 6 bases, and the junction held 6 bases outside the gene matches. The DNA of the CDR3 is TGTGCCAGCAGCGTAGCTGGGACAGTTCTTAATTCACCCCTCCACTTT. This sequence encodes CASSVAGTVLNSPLHF.

This chain connects TRBV11-3 to TRBJ1-1; D remains unclear. V lost 1 base, J lost 4 bases, and 7 bases lay in between. This CDR3 spans 13 amino acids. CDR1 is SGHNT, CDR2 YENEEA, per germline. CDR3 DNA: TGTGCCAGCAGCTTAGGTAGAAGCACTGAAGCTTTCTTT. Translation gives CASSLGRSTEAFF.

The genes are TRBV19 and TRBJ2-4; D uncertain. Trimming cost V 5 bases and J 4 bases, with 18 bases left between them. Looked up from germline, CDR1 is LNHDA and CDR2 is SQIVND (reference sequence). This CDR3 region has 16 residues. CDR3: CASSLPPTMYKNIQYF. The CDR3 nucleotides read TGTGCCAGTAGTCTCCCTCCTACTATGTATAAAAACATTCAGTACTTC.

This clone was recorded once. In nucleotides, the CDR3 is TGTGCCAGCTGCCCAACAGTTTACAATGAGCAGTTCTTC. As protein: CASCPTVYNEQFF. This rearrangement joins TRBV28 to TRBJ2-1, with D hard to call. Per germline, CDR1 MDHEN and CDR2 SYDVKM. Trimming took 8 bases from V and 4 from J, leaving 12 bases between them. The CDR3 is 13 residues long.

The chain has TRBV7-3 and TRBJ2-1; no clear D. The CDR3 covers 15 residues. Trimming removed 3 bases at V and 0 bases at J, with 9 bases between. Germline assignment: CDR1 SGHTA and CDR2 FQGTGA. The CDR3 DNA is TGTGCCAGCAGCTTCGGCGTTAGCTCCTACAATGAGCAGTTCTTC. This gives the protein CASSFGVSSYNEQFF.

This chain uses TRBV11-2 with TRBJ2-6, with 7 bases lining up with TRBD1. The trim removed 5 bases at V and 0 bases at J, leaving 7 bases unmatched. This CDR3 contains 17 residues. Germline V gene data show CDR1 as SGHAT and CDR2 as FQNNGV. The CDR3 reads CASSKTGLNSGANVLTF. The DNA for the CDR3 is TGTGCCAGCAGCAAGACAGGGTTGAACTCTGGGGCCAACGTCCTGACTTTC.

The J gene is TRBJ2-7, the V gene TRBV5-1; either TRBD1 or TRBD2 may supply D (5 bases each). CDR3 length: 13 amino acids. Trimming took 3 bases from V and 2 from J, leaving 9 bases between them. CDR1 and CDR2 (germline): SGHRS, YFSETQ. The CDR3 spells CASSSGTPYEQYF. CDR3 DNA sequence: TGCGCCAGCAGCTCCGGGACCCCCTACGAGCAGTACTTC.

This clone was seen a few times. V is TRBV19 and J is TRBJ2-7, with a possible D match to TRBD1 (6 bases). CDR3 size: 14 residues. Germline CDR1 and CDR2: LNHDA and SQIVND (reference sequence). Trimming removed 1 base from V and 2 bases from J, with 9 bases in between. The CDR3 DNA sequence: TGTGCCAGTAGTATAGGGGACATTACCTACGAGCAGTACTTC. It yields the protein CASSIGDITYEQYF. Complete variable domain (other parts from reference TRBV19 and TRBJ2-7): DGGITQSPKYLFRKEGQNVTLSCEQNLNHDAMYWYRQDPGQGLRLIYYSQIVNDFQKGDIAEGYSVSREKKESFPLTVTSAQKNPTAFYLCASSIGDITYEQYFGPGTRLTVT.

V is TRBV6-6 and J is TRBJ1-2, with D tentatively TRBD1 (6 bases). V shed 5 bases and J shed 4 bases, with 11 bases lying between them. CDR3 length equals 13 residues. Germline V lookup: CDR1 MNHNY, CDR2 SVGAGI (reference sequence). The chain's CDR3 is CASSDGQIYGYTF. As DNA, the CDR3 is TGTGCCAGCAGTGACGGACAGATCTATGGCTACACCTTC.

This chain joins TRBV10-3 and TRBJ1-2; 7 nucleotides match TRBD1. The CDR3 extends over 13 amino acids. Germline values: CDR1 ENHRY, CDR2 SYGVKD. V trimming: 7 bases; J trimming: 4 bases; junction bases outside the gene matches: 6. DNA of the CDR3: TGTGCCATCAACGGAGGGGGCGGCTATGGCTACACCTTC. Amino acids: CAINGGGGYGYTF.

This sequence joins TRBV28 and TRBJ2-1, with D unclear. Germline V lookup: CDR1 MDHEN, CDR2 SYDVKM. The CDR3 covers 14 residues. Trimming removed 3 bases at V and 3 bases at J, with 9 bases between. The chain's CDR3 is CASSFVGDYNEQFF. Written as DNA, the CDR3 is TGTGCCAGCAGTTTCGTCGGCGACTACAATGAGCAGTTCTTC.

This chain joins TRBV6-6 and TRBJ1-5; D may be TRBD1 (5 bases). The CDR3 length is 12 residues. Germline V CDR1 and CDR2: MNHNY, SVGAGI (reference sequence). V dropped 7 bases and J dropped 11 bases, with 15 bases sitting between them. As DNA, the CDR3 is TGTGCCAGCATTAACGGGGAGGGGTCCCAGCATTTT. This encodes CASINGEGSQHF.

The gene calls are TRBV7-8 and TRBJ1-1; D ambiguous. CDR1 and CDR2 from the germline V gene are SGHVS and FQNEAQ. Trimming took off 0 bases at V and 1 base at J, with 6 bases between the two ends. This CDR3 has 14 amino acids. Written as DNA, the CDR3 is TGTGCCAGCAGCTTAGCTCCGGGGAACACTGAAGCTTTCTTT. Translating it yields CASSLAPGNTEAFF. Complete variable domain (other parts from reference TRBV7-8 and TRBJ1-1): GAGVSQSPRYKVAKRGQDVALRCDPISGHVSLFWYQQALGQGPEFLTYFQNEAQLDKSGLPSDRFFAERPEGSVSTLKIQRTQQEDSAVYLCASSLAPGNTEAFFGQGTRLTVV.

The V gene is TRBV28, the J gene TRBJ2-5; 11 bases are shared with TRBD2. In germline, CDR1 is MDHEN, CDR2 SYDVKM. V shed 4 bases, J shed 2 bases, and the junction held 12 bases outside the gene matches. This CDR3 region has 18 residues. CDR3 DNA sequence: TGTGCCAGCAGTTCTCCCTCGGGACTAGCGGACTCACAAGAGACCCAGTACTTC. This codes for CASSSPSGLADSQETQYF.

The V and J genes are TRBV7-6 and TRBJ2-5; unclear D gene. V was trimmed by 5 bases and J by 3 bases, leaving 10 bases between them. CDR3 length: 13 amino acids. The germline gives CDR1 SGHVS, CDR2 FNYEAQ. CDR3 residues: CASSTWTEETQYF. The DNA for the CDR3 is TGTGCCAGCAGCACTTGGACGGAAGAGACCCAGTACTTC. The full variable domain, its missing parts supplied by reference TRBV7-6 and TRBJ2-5, is GAGVSQSPRYKVTKRGQDVALRCDPISGHVSLYWYRQALGQGPEFLTYFNYEAQQDKSGLPNDRFSAERPEGSISTLTIQRTEQRDSAMYRCASSTWTEETQYFGPGTRLLVL.

The chain couples TRBV6-5 to TRBJ1-1; D gene ambiguous. This CDR3 spans 14 amino acids. The germline gives CDR1 MNHEY, CDR2 SVGAGI. Deletions cut 0 bases from V and 0 bases from J, with 5 bases between. The CDR3 DNA reads TGTGCCAGCAGTTACTCGGGTATGAACACTGAAGCTTTCTTT. As protein: CASSYSGMNTEAFF.

V gene TRBV7-6 combines with J gene TRBJ1-1, with TRBD1 matching 8 bases. J lost 7 bases, V lost 1 base, and 2 bases had no gene match. Per germline, CDR1 SGHVS and CDR2 FNYEAQ. The CDR3 totals 13 residues. CDR3 bases: TGTGCCAGCAGCTTAGGAGGACAGGGTGAAGCTTTCTTT. Protein: CASSLGGQGEAFF.

This clone was counted a single time. J is TRBJ2-1 and V is TRBV7-9; TRBD2 agrees at 10 bases. J gave up 6 bases and V 5 bases, and 7 bases lay outside the gene matches. The CDR3 spans 15 residues. Per the germline V gene, CDR1 is SEHNR and CDR2 is FQNEAQ (reference sequence). The CDR3 loop is CASSGLADSFNEQFF. The CDR3 DNA reads as TGTGCCAGCAGCGGACTAGCGGACTCTTTCAATGAGCAGTTCTTC. Full variable domain (missing parts from reference TRBV7-9 and TRBJ2-1): DTGVSQNPRHKITKRGQNVTFRCDPISEHNRLYWYRQTLGQGPEFLTYFQNEAQLEKSRLLSDRFSAERPKGSFSTLEIQRTEQGDSAMYLCASSGLADSFNEQFFGPGTRLTVL.

The chain is built from TRBV7-2 and TRBJ1-6; a possible D gene is TRBD1 (6 bases). The CDR3 is 15 amino acids. The ends were cut back, 1 base at V and 7 bases at J, with 11 bases in the middle. Germline CDR1 SGHTA, CDR2 FQGNSA. The CDR3 nucleotides are TGTGCCAGCAGCTTAGATAACAGGGTGAATTCACCCCTCCACTTT. Its protein product is CASSLDNRVNSPLHF. The whole variable domain, remainder taken from reference TRBV7-2 and TRBJ1-6, is GAGVSQSPSNKVTEKGKDVELRCDPISGHTALYWYRQSLGQGLEFLIYFQGNSAPDKSGLPSDRFSAERTGGSVSTLTIQRTQQEDSAVYLCASSLDNRVNSPLHFGNGTRLTVT.

This chain uses TRBV11-1 with TRBJ2-3; maybe TRBD2 (5 bases). The CDR3 length is 16 residues. Trimming took off 1 base at V and 1 base at J, with 12 bases between the two ends. The germline V gene has CDR1 SGHAT and CDR2 FQDESV (reference sequence). Here the CDR3 reads CASSLGTGTRTDTQYF. Written as DNA, the CDR3 is TGTGCCAGCAGCTTAGGGACGGGAACCCGCACAGATACGCAGTATTTT.